Here is one T cell receptor (beta chain) with its context. This entry is derived from a study of shared clonotypes between healthy human individuals. Nashville, Tennessee was home to all donors, who were Caucasian adults. The CDR3 totals 13 residues. Trimming removed 6 bases at V and 4 bases at J, with 9 bases between. Germline-derived CDR1 and CDR2 are MRHNA and SNTAGT. Sequencing was performed with immunoSEQ multiplex PCR; in TCRdb, only in-frame clones are kept and a portion is missing. This sample has millions of clones; about 95% occur once, and the top ten carry roughly 0.13%. Sequenced sample: naive CD4+ T cells sorted from blood. Subset defined: CD45RA+ positively selected. The V and J genes are TRBV6-4 and TRBJ2-2, with D hard to call. The TCR comes from a man aged 18 to 30 in good health. The CDR3 DNA reads TGTGCCAGCAGGCCCACCATCACCGGGGAGCTGTTTTTT. Amino acids: CASRPTITGELFF.